This is a list of T cell receptor beta chains from one sample in a study of T cell responses to AZD1222 COVID-19 vaccine. Data came from immunoSEQ multiplex PCR; TCRdb stores just in-frame clones and leaves some out. This table has fewer than 150,000 clones, over 75% appearing once. The sample was peripheral blood, taken on day 0 of AZD1222 vaccination. The receptor set was obtained from an adult in good health. The CDR3 runs from the conserved cysteine through the conserved F or W. D genes are given only for firm matches. A clone size is listed for some rows: how often the clone was seen (once, few, many), or a class if it is expanded.

V	J	D	size	CDR3	DNA
TRBV11-2	TRBJ2-5	TRBD2	.	CASSLYFGLAGETQYF	TGTGCCAGCAGCTTATACTTTGGCCTAGCGGGAGAGACCCAGTACTTC
TRBV29-1	TRBJ1-5	TRBD1	.	CSVTDRGVQPQHF	TGCAGCGTTACTGACAGGGGCGTGCAGCCCCAGCATTTT
TRBV6-4	TRBJ2-1	TRBD1	.	CASSKGQGDYNEQFF	TGTGCCAGCAGCAAGGGACAGGGAGACTACAATGAGCAGTTCTTC
TRBV7-9	TRBJ1-3	.	.	CASSLDRVNTIYF	TGTGCCAGCAGCTTAGACAGGGTAAACACCATATATTTT
TRBV9	TRBJ1-2	.	once	CASSRGRNYGYTF	TGTGCCAGCAGCCGAGGGAGGAACTATGGCTACACCTTC
TRBV7-9	TRBJ2-3	TRBD2	.	CASSLAGRAQYF	TGTGCCAGCAGCTTAGCGGGGAGGGCGCAGTATTTT
TRBV24-1	TRBJ2-1	.	.	CATSATSGSGNEQFF	TGTGCCACCAGTGCTACATCGGGTTCTGGGAATGAGCAGTTCTTC
TRBV2	TRBJ2-7	TRBD1	.	CASSEGTALYEQYF	TGTGCCAGCAGTGAGGGGACAGCACTTTACGAGCAGTACTTC
TRBV7-9	TRBJ2-1	.	once	CASSLEAVMESYNEQFF	TGTGCCAGCAGCTTGGAAGCGGTTATGGAGTCCTACAATGAGCAGTTCTTC
TRBV24-1	TRBJ2-1	.	.	CATSEGGKSKGEGEQFF	TGTGCCACCAGTGAAGGGGGGAAAAGCAAAGGGGAGGGTGAGCAGTTCTTC
TRBV3-1/TRBV3-2	TRBJ1-5	.	.	CASSLSQGSNQPQHF	TGTGCCAGCAGCCTCTCACAGGGAAGCAATCAGCCCCAGCATTTT
TRBV12-3/TRBV12-4	TRBJ1-2	.	once	CASRHSGGYTF	TGTGCCAGCAGGCACTCAGGGGGCTACACCTTC
TRBV12-5	TRBJ2-7	.	once	CASGYDSYEQYF	TGTGCTAGTGGATATGATTCCTACGAGCAGTACTTC
TRBV4-1	TRBJ2-1	.	.	CASSQAPGENEQFF	TGCGCCAGCAGCCAAGCCCCGGGAGAAAATGAGCAGTTCTTC
TRBV6-1	TRBJ2-3	.	few	CASSEIRGTDTQYF	TGTGCCAGCAGTGAAATCCGGGGCACAGATACGCAGTATTTT
TRBV5-4	TRBJ2-7	TRBD2	.	CASSPKSGTSGHRDEQYF	TGTGCCAGCAGCCCTAAGTCCGGGACTAGCGGCCACAGGGACGAGCAGTACTTC
TRBV5-1	TRBJ2-3	TRBD1	.	CASSQGGQGLADTQYF	TGCGCCAGCAGCCAGGGCGGACAGGGGTTAGCAGATACGCAGTATTTT
TRBV5-1	TRBJ2-3	.	.	CASNWEGDTQYF	TGCGCCAGCAACTGGGAAGGGGATACGCAGTATTTT
TRBV10-1	TRBJ2-7	TRBD1	.	CASSVWQTGVEQYF	TGCGCCAGCAGTGTTTGGCAAACAGGGGTCGAGCAGTACTTC
TRBV5-6	TRBJ1-6	.	few	CASSLVDRDSPLHF	TGTGCCAGCAGCTTGGTGGACAGAGATTCACCCCTCCACTTT
TRBV28	TRBJ1-3	TRBD1	.	CASSGDRGNTIYF	TGTGCCAGCAGTGGGGACAGGGGAAACACCATATATTTT
TRBV5-1	TRBJ1-1	.	.	CASSLVDSRNTEAFF	TGCGCCAGCAGCTTGGTGGACAGCCGTAACACTGAAGCTTTCTTT
TRBV11-3	TRBJ2-5	.	.	CASSGWRQETQYF	TGTGCCAGCAGCGGTTGGCGGCAAGAGACCCAGTACTTC
TRBV11-2	TRBJ2-7	.	.	CASSVQGRDGTYEQYF	TGTGCCAGCAGTGTACAGGGTAGGGACGGAACCTACGAGCAGTACTTC
TRBV28	TRBJ2-1	.	.	CASSLPQGEQFF	TGTGCCAGCTCATTACCCCAGGGTGAGCAGTTCTTC
TRBV24-1	TRBJ2-1	TRBD2	.	CATSDLAGGPNEQFF	TGTGCCACCAGTGATTTAGCGGGGGGGCCGAATGAGCAGTTCTTC
TRBV5-6	TRBJ2-4	.	.	CASSLENIQYF	TGTGCCAGCAGCTTGGAGAACATTCAGTACTTC
TRBV9	TRBJ1-1	.	.	CASGRGMEGEAFF	TGTGCCAGCGGGCGGGGGATGGAGGGTGAAGCTTTCTTT
TRBV19	TRBJ1-1	.	.	CASSTPSRGNTEAFF	TGTGCCAGTAGTACCCCCAGCAGGGGGAACACTGAAGCTTTCTTT
TRBV6-2/TRBV6-3	TRBJ2-7	TRBD2	.	CASSSGLAGAYEQYF	TGTGCCAGCAGTTCGGGACTAGCGGGAGCCTACGAGCAGTACTTC
TRBV7-9	TRBJ2-5	TRBD2	once	CASSFLQAGGQETQYF	TGTGCCAGCAGCTTTCTCCAAGCGGGGGGGCAAGAGACCCAGTACTTC
TRBV6-4	TRBJ2-1	.	.	CASSDSGEGSTEQFF	TGTGCCAGCAGTGACTCCGGGGAAGGTAGTACCGAGCAGTTCTTC
TRBV11-3	TRBJ1-1	TRBD1	.	CASSFQTGTNTEAFF	TGTGCCAGCAGCTTTCAGACAGGGACCAACACTGAAGCTTTCTTT
TRBV6-6	TRBJ1-1	.	.	CASSGTKKEAFF	TGTGCCAGCAGTGGGACAAAGAAAGAAGCTTTCTTT
TRBV2	TRBJ2-2	TRBD1	.	CASSVDREIAGELFF	TGTGCCAGCAGCGTGGACAGGGAAATCGCCGGGGAGCTGTTTTTT
TRBV2	TRBJ2-1	.	.	CASSQQEGGGDEQFF	TGTGCCAGCAGTCAGCAGGAGGGAGGGGGGGATGAGCAGTTCTTC
TRBV5-4	TRBJ2-3	.	.	CASSLDRADTQYF	TGTGCCAGCAGCTTGGATAGGGCAGATACGCAGTATTTT
TRBV7-9	TRBJ2-1	.	.	CASSLPFRKSSYNEQFF	TGTGCCAGCAGCTTACCCTTCCGGAAGAGCTCCTACAATGAGCAGTTCTTC
TRBV6-5	TRBJ1-1	.	.	CASSSGRKNTEAFF	TGTGCCAGCAGTTCGGGACGGAAGAACACTGAAGCTTTCTTT
TRBV2	TRBJ1-2	TRBD1	.	CASRDRFLYGYTF	TGTGCCAGTAGGGACAGGTTTCTCTATGGCTACACCTTC
TRBV19	TRBJ2-1	.	.	CASSSLLNEQFF	TGTGCCAGTAGTTCCCTGTTGAATGAGCAGTTCTTC
TRBV5-6	TRBJ2-5	.	.	CASSLEGVETQYF	TGTGCCAGCAGCTTGGAGGGCGTAGAGACCCAGTACTTC
TRBV11-2	TRBJ2-7	.	few	CASSSVMGYEQYF	TGTGCCAGCAGTTCCGTCATGGGGTACGAGCAGTACTTC
TRBV19	TRBJ1-1	TRBD1	.	CASSPDRGQGEAFF	TGTGCCAGTAGCCCAGACAGGGGGCAGGGTGAAGCTTTCTTT
TRBV5-4	TRBJ1-5	.	few	CASSPGSNQPQHF	TGTGCCAGCAGCCCGGGAAGCAATCAGCCCCAGCATTTT
TRBV7-8	TRBJ2-2	.	.	CASSLGSRTGELFF	TGTGCCAGCAGCTTAGGGTCTCGCACCGGGGAGCTGTTTTTT
TRBV7-6	TRBJ1-4	.	.	CASSPRVDEKLFF	TGTGCCAGCAGTCCTCGGGTAGATGAAAAACTGTTTTTT
TRBV5-5	TRBJ2-3	TRBD1	.	CASSRSWTGEADTQYF	TGTGCCAGCAGCAGAAGTTGGACAGGGGAAGCAGATACGCAGTATTTT
TRBV30	TRBJ2-2	.	.	CAWSVPERHTGELFF	TGTGCCTGGAGTGTACCCGAGCGCCACACCGGGGAGCTGTTTTTT
TRBV7-9	TRBJ2-5	.	.	CASSLIFAQETQYF	TGTGCCAGCAGCTTAATTTTCGCTCAAGAGACCCAGTACTTC
TRBV27	TRBJ2-3	.	.	CASSLSEGASSTDTQYF	TGTGCCAGCAGTTTATCGGAGGGTGCCTCTAGCACAGATACGCAGTATTTT
TRBV11-2	TRBJ2-7	.	.	CASVEAPGEQYF	TGTGCCAGCGTCGAGGCCCCCGGCGAGCAGTACTTC
TRBV10-1	TRBJ1-1	.	.	CASRRDRANTEAFF	TGCGCCAGCAGGCGAGACAGAGCGAACACTGAAGCTTTCTTT
TRBV29-1	TRBJ1-2	.	few	CSVAIEPGQGHYGYTF	TGCAGCGTTGCCATTGAACCGGGGCAGGGACACTATGGCTACACCTTC
TRBV2	TRBJ2-7	.	.	CASRRDRAGDYEQYF	TGTGCCAGCAGACGGGACAGAGCGGGAGATTACGAGCAGTACTTC
TRBV11-2	TRBJ2-7	.	.	CASSTSYRAGEQYF	TGTGCCAGCAGCACGAGTTACAGGGCGGGCGAGCAGTACTTC
TRBV9	TRBJ2-7	.	once	CASSVGGMDYEQYF	TGTGCCAGCAGCGTAGGTGGGATGGACTACGAGCAGTACTTC
TRBV6-5	TRBJ2-7	.	.	CASSSHTAYEQYF	TGTGCCAGCAGTTCTCACACTGCCTACGAGCAGTACTTC
TRBV7-9	TRBJ2-5	.	.	CASSLDRVYETQYF	TGTGCCAGCAGCTTAGACAGGGTTTATGAGACCCAGTACTTC
TRBV15	TRBJ2-3	.	.	CATSRDRASSTDTQYF	TGTGCCACCAGCAGAGATAGAGCGTCGAGCACAGATACGCAGTATTTT